This T cell receptor (beta chain) was documented in a study of neurological immune-mediated disorders (dated by TCRdb to between 2018 and 2020). Regarding the research as a whole: Among the approximately 34 multiple sclerosis patients, relapsing-remitting MS accounted for around 30 and secondary progressive MS accounted for 3. The 95 to 110 TCR-beta libraries covered PBMC samples along with longitudinal samples, technical triplicates, and paired sorted CD4+ and CD8+ T-cell subsets. Using UMI-based sequencing, the study compared peripheral blood TCR-beta repertoires from patients with HTLV-I-associated myelopathy (HAM/TSP), patients with multiple sclerosis, and healthy controls. The cohort included some 68 subjects: about 14 with HAM/TSP, approximately 34 with multiple sclerosis, and around 20 healthy controls.

For unsorted PBMC libraries, 2 million PBMCs were used after storage in RNAlater at -80 degrees C until RNA extraction. Multiple sclerosis patients were enrolled in a US clinical protocol evaluating disease progression by magnetic resonance imaging. Peripheral blood was subjected to Ficoll-Hypaque density gradient centrifugation to isolate PBMCs, which were then cryopreserved in liquid nitrogen. V is cut back by 1 base and J by 0 bases, with 12 bases in the junction unmatched. CDR1 DFQATT and CDR2 SNEGSKA are derived from the germline V gene (reference sequence). Reading from cysteine to phenylalanine, the CDR3 counts 19 amino acids. This entry keeps only the CDR3 DNA: 57 bases, framed from base 1. Broad study findings and their caveats: Phylogenetic analysis grouped repertoires from 18 of 34 MS patients into a cluster of related CDR3 sequences, suggesting a possible repertoire-level signature. The highest TCR clonal expansion was observed in HAM/TSP patients, whereas the lowest was observed in MS patients, even when compared with healthy controls. No association of the MS cluster with clinical or MRI features was observed, and the need for larger cohorts was stated by the authors. No identical CDR3 amino acid sequences were found to be shared among expanded clones across subjects, suggesting that TCR-beta repertoires were private in all groups.

Comments on this clonotype: The specificity of this receptor is unknown. One base away there is no much larger clone; base qualities are not given.

cDNA was synthesized by template-switch 5'RACE using a primer with a 10-nucleotide random unique molecular identifier that tagged each TCR transcript. Each sequencing run produced over 160 million TCR-beta sequences covering 15-18 subjects. Total RNA was extracted with the RNeasy kit. The KAPA Real-time Library Amplification kit was used to amplify TCR-beta VDJ regions with primers targeting the TCR constant region and the 5'RACE anchor. A first PCR added sample indexes and Illumina adaptors, and a second PCR then raised library yield. After Ampure bead purification, the TCR product of roughly 650 bp was size-selected on a 2% E-gel SizeSelection system. Before pooling, library quality was checked on a Bioanalyzer, concentration was measured with Qubit, and libraries were quantified with the Kapa Library Quantification kit. Libraries were sequenced paired-end 2 x 150 bp on an Illumina HiSeq 2500. To increase sequence diversity, roughly 24-32% phiX was spiked into each library pool. Regarding the original processing steps: Quality-filtered reads were processed with the UMI-based MiGEC pipeline, and over 75% of raw TCR sequences were removed by the MiGEC pipeline during error correction. IMGT germline references were used for aligning VDJ genes, and each clonotype was defined as a unique CDR3 amino acid sequence together with its V-J genes. Clonal expansion, Shannon diversity and CDR3 relatedness (CalcPairwiseDistances, ClusterSamples) were evaluated with VDJtools, and phylogenetic trees were built with CLCbio workbench. Using coefficient-of-variation modelling across technical triplicates, the study counted a clone as expanded if it had at least 8 unique UMIs. The public reads were reprocessed in TCRdb via fastp at Q25 and MiXCR, keeping in-frame beta chains. Each CDR3 protein appears once, grouped with its most common genes and DNA. The V and J calls follow TCRdb's processing rather than the paper's. This sample comprises some 66,000 distinct CDR3 sequences, roughly 4% of them detected only once. Of the sample, more than 2.5% is held by the ten largest clones.

Sample: PBMCs. The receptor comes from a man aged 45-65 years with multiple sclerosis. The chain links TRBV20-1 with TRBJ2-1, with 10 bases matching TRBD2. The CDR3 has the sequence CSARGEETSGLISYNEQFF. At the DNA level, the sequence is TGCAGTGCTAGAGGAGAGGAGACTAGCGGGCTGATCTCCTACAATGAGCAGTTCTTC.